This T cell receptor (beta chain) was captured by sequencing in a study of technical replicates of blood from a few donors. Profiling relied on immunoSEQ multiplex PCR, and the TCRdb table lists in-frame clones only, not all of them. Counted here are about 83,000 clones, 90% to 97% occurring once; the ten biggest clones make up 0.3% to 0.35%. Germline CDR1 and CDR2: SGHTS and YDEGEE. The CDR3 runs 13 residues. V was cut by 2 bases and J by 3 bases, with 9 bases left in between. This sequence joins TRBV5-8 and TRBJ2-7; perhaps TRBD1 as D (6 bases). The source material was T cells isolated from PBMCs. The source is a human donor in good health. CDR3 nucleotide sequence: TGTGCCAGCAGCTTTAGGGGGTACTACGAGCAGTACTTC. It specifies CASSFRGYYEQYF.